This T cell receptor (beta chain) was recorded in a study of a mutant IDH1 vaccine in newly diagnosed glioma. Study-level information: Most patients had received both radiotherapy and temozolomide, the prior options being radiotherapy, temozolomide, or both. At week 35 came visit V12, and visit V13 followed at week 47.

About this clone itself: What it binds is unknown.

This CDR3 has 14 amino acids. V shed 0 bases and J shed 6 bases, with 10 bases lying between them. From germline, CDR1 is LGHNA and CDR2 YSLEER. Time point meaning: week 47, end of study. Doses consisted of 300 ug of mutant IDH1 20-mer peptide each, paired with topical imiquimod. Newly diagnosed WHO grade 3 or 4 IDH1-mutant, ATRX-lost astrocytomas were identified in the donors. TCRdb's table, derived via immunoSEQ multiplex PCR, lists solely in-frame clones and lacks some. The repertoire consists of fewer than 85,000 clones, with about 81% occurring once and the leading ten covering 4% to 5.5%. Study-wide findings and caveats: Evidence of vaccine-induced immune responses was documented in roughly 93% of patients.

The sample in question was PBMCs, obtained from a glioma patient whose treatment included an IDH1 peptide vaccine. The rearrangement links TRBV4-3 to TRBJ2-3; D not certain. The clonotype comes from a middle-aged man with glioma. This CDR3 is CASSQDPPDDTQYF. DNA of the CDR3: TGCGCCAGCAGCCAAGATCCGCCCGACGATACGCAGTATTTT.